Listed below are T cell receptor beta chains from one sample, sequenced in a study of T cell responses to AZD1222 COVID-19 vaccine. Assay used: immunoSEQ multiplex PCR; TCRdb lists only in-frame clones, some missing. This sample has around 140,000 clones, with roughly nine tenths found just once. Source: peripheral blood, taken 28 days after the second dose of the MenACWY control vaccine. These receptors were collected from an adult who received the MenACWY meningococcal vaccine as a control. The CDR3 runs from the conserved cysteine through the conserved F or W. A D gene is named only where the DNA matches it firmly. For some rows the clone size is stated as once, few or many, or as a class when expanded; others skip it.

TRBV12-3/TRBV12-4	-	TRBJ2-1	-	CASSRVYSEQFF	TGTGCCAGCAGCAGAGTATACAGTGAGCAGTTCTTC
TRBV7-9	-	TRBJ1-1	TRBD1	CASSGQGDTEAFF	TGTGCCAGCAGTGGACAGGGGGACACTGAAGCTTTCTTT
TRBV19	-	TRBJ2-2	TRBD1	CASSMRSWTGATGELFF	TGTGCCAGTAGTATGAGGTCGTGGACAGGGGCCACCGGGGAGCTGTTTTTT
TRBV4-3	-	TRBJ2-5	TRBD2	CASSQGGSGVGETQYF	TGCGCCAGCAGCCAAGGTGGTAGCGGGGTCGGGGAGACCCAGTACTTC
TRBV2	-	TRBJ2-2	-	CASSGAAGAETGELFF	TGTGCCAGTTCCGGGGCCGCCGGGGCGGAGACCGGGGAGCTGTTTTTT
TRBV28	-	TRBJ1-6	-	CASSPARGDSPLHF	TGTGCCAGCAGCCCGGCGCGGGGTGATTCACCCCTCCACTTT
TRBV9	few	TRBJ1-4	-	CASSAPGRPNEKLFF	TGTGCCAGCAGCGCGCCGGGAAGACCTAATGAAAAACTGTTTTTT
TRBV28	-	TRBJ1-2	TRBD1	CASSQQGEGYTF	TGTGCCAGCAGTCAACAGGGGGAGGGCTACACCTTC
TRBV4-3	-	TRBJ2-5	TRBD2	CASSPGTSGQETQYF	TGCGCCAGCAGCCCAGGGACTAGCGGACAAGAGACCCAGTACTTC
TRBV4-3	few	TRBJ2-7	TRBD2	CASSQGTSGIYEQYF	TGCGCCAGCAGCCAAGGGACTAGCGGGATCTACGAGCAGTACTTC
TRBV2	-	TRBJ1-6	-	CASSPGDSPLHF	TGTGCCAGCAGCCCGGGTGATTCACCCCTCCACTTT
TRBV18	-	TRBJ2-5	-	CASSQDRKETQYF	TGTGCCAGCTCACAGGACAGAAAAGAGACCCAGTACTTC
TRBV9	-	TRBJ2-4	TRBD1	CASSVAGGAGDIQYF	TGTGCCAGCAGCGTAGCAGGGGGCGCCGGGGACATTCAGTACTTC
TRBV5-1	once	TRBJ2-7	TRBD1	CASSFSGDRYDEQYF	TGCGCCAGCAGCTTTAGTGGGGACAGGTATGACGAGCAGTACTTC
TRBV30	-	TRBJ1-4	-	CAWSVGLGIPQSNEKLFF	TGTGCCTGGAGTGTAGGTCTGGGGATCCCGCAGTCTAATGAAAAACTGTTTTTT
TRBV28	-	TRBJ2-5	TRBD1	CASRSTGVETQYF	TGTGCCAGCAGGTCAACAGGGGTGGAGACCCAGTACTTC
TRBV5-1	-	TRBJ2-1	TRBD1	CASSSQPGQGGNEQFF	TGCGCCAGCAGCTCGCAACCGGGACAGGGAGGGAATGAGCAGTTCTTC
TRBV5-1	-	TRBJ2-3	-	CASSLAGDRTDTQYF	TGCGCCAGCAGCTTGGCGGGGGACCGCACAGATACGCAGTATTTT
TRBV19	-	TRBJ1-6	-	CASSIGNSPLHF	TGTGCCAGTAGTATAGGAAATTCACCCCTCCACTTT
TRBV2	-	TRBJ2-7	-	CASSEGGRRRKYEQYF	TGTGCCAGCAGTGAGGGGGGACGGAGGAGAAAATACGAGCAGTACTTC
TRBV24-1	-	TRBJ2-3	-	CATSDQKTGIVADTQYF	TGTGCCACCAGTGACCAGAAAACGGGAATTGTGGCAGATACGCAGTATTTT
TRBV30	-	TRBJ1-5	-	CAWSVGQLDQPQHF	TGTGCCTGGAGTGTAGGTCAGCTCGATCAGCCCCAGCATTTT
TRBV29-1	once	TRBJ1-2	-	CSVEGTVYGYTF	TGCAGCGTTGAAGGTACAGTCTATGGCTACACCTTC
TRBV6-4	-	TRBJ2-5	TRBD2	CASRTSGGQETQYF	TGTGCCAGCAGGACTAGCGGGGGCCAAGAGACCCAGTACTTC
TRBV19	once	TRBJ2-5	TRBD2	CASSIGGREQETQYF	TGTGCCAGTAGTATCGGGGGGAGGGAACAAGAGACCCAGTACTTC
TRBV5-1	few	TRBJ2-1	TRBD1	CASSPDRGDYNEQFF	TGCGCCAGCAGCCCGGACAGGGGGGATTACAATGAGCAGTTCTTC
TRBV6-5	once	TRBJ2-1	TRBD2	CASLTSGSWNEQFF	TGTGCCAGCCTCACTAGCGGGAGCTGGAATGAGCAGTTCTTC